This TCR beta chain was obtained from a study of patients and donors after allogeneic stem cell transplantation. TCRdb analysed the RT-PCR reads with MiXCR anew, one entry per CDR3 protein. The sample contains about a million distinct CDR3 sequences, approximately 19% of which appear only once. This clonotype has a handful of counts. The CDR3 loop spans 19 amino acids. V shed 0 bases, J shed 1 base, and the junction held 8 bases outside the gene matches. The rearrangement links TRBV12-3 or TRBV12-4 to TRBJ2-2; 10 bases agree with TRBD2. Material for sequencing was blood, either unsorted or a sorted T cell fraction (not recorded which). The clonotype originates from a human donor who was either an allogeneic HSCT recipient or a stem cell or donor lymphocyte infusion donor (not recorded which). It is not recorded whose cells these are; they may come from a transplant donor. The chain's CDR3 is CASSLAVRGLARNTGELFF. CDR3 nucleotide sequence: TGTGCCAGCAGTTTAGCTGTAAGGGGACTAGCGCGGAACACCGGGGAGCTGTTTTTT.